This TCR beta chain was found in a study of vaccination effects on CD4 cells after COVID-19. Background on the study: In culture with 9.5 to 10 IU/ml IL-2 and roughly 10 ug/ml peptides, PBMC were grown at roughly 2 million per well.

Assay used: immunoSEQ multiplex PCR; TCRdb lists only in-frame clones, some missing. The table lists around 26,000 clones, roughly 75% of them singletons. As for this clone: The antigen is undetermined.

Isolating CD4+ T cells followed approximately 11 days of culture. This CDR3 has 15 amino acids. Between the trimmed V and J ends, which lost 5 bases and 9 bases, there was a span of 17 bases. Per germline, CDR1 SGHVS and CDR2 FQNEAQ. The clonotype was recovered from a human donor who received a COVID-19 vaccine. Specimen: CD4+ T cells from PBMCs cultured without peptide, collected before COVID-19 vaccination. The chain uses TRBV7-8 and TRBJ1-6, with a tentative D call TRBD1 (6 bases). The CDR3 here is CASSREGGTGSPLHF. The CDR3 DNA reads TGTGCCAGCAGCCGAGAGGGGGGGACCGGTTCACCCCTCCACTTT.